This T cell receptor (beta chain) appears in the sequencing data of a study of PD-1 blockade in classical Hodgkin lymphoma. The wider study: Nivolumab was given intravenously to patients at 3 mg/kg every 2 weeks.

This clone has a single count. No antigen is known for it. Using immunoSEQ multiplex PCR, the repertoire was profiled, and TCRdb retains in-frame clones only, with some absent. This sample yields tens of thousands of clones, of which over 75% are seen a single time; under 20% belongs to the top ten. Study-wide results and caveats: Reports indicated that newly diagnosed patients had lower baseline TCR diversity than healthy donors did. TCR diversity in CD4+, not CD8+, cells rose significantly by C4D1.

CDR1 and CDR2 (germline): SEHNR, FQNEAQ (reference sequence). Trimming removed 0 bases at V and 3 bases at J, with 3 bases between. This CDR3 is 12 amino acids long. Time point given: cycle 4 day 1 (C4D1), after 6 weeks of nivolumab. Relapse was seen in all patients after autologous stem cell transplantation, and brentuximab vedotin exposure was variable. When best responses were assessed, they were complete response, partial response or progressive disease. V and J are TRBV7-9 and TRBJ2-7, with no clear D. Sequenced here: peripheral blood mononuclear cells (PBMCs), sampled before the fourth cycle of nivolumab. This sequence was found in a human donor with classical Hodgkin lymphoma. The CDR3 region has the DNA TGTGCCAGCAGCTTAGCGGACTACGAGCAGTACTTC. Its translation: CASSLADYEQYF. Based on the CDR3 plus reference TRBV7-9 and TRBJ2-7, the full variable domain is DTGVSQNPRHKITKRGQNVTFRCDPISEHNRLYWYRQTLGQGPEFLTYFQNEAQLEKSRLLSDRFSAERPKGSFSTLEIQRTEQGDSAMYLCASSLADYEQYFGPGTRLTVT.